Shown below are 26 T cell receptor beta chains from a single sample sequenced in a study of graft-versus-host responses after intestinal transplantation (dated by TCRdb to about 2021). Libraries were built with the immunoSEQ multiplex PCR assay. Imported from immuneACCESS, the table was reduced by TCRdb to in-frame sequences with V and J called. These copies leave out some clones; in studies compared against another copy, an unresolved V gene accounts for under half, and the cause of the remainder is not known. The sample table lists roughly 6,000 clones, about four fifths of them with a count of one. The ten largest clones add up to 6% to 8.5% of the sample. To isolate intraepithelial and lamina propria lymphocytes from graft specimens, dithiothreitol, EDTA incubations and collagenase D digestion were used. Material: ileum tissue, obtained 300 to 320 days after intestinal transplant. These receptors were collected from a human patient who received an intestinal transplant, so some T cells may come from the graft donor.

This clone was counted a few times. The chain is built from TRBV21-1 and TRBJ2-2; TRBD1 is taken as the D call from the table, unchecked against the DNA. TRBV21-1 is tagged as a pseudogene. The CDR3 sequence is 14 residues long. CDR3 bases: TGTGCCAGCAGCAAACCAGGGAACACCGGGGAGCTGTTTTTT. Its protein is CASSKPGNTGELFF.

V is TRBV28 and J is TRBJ1-2; D is ambiguous. The ends were cut back, 5 bases at V and 3 bases at J, with 7 bases in the middle. Germline V gives CDR1 MDHEN, CDR2 SYDVKM. The CDR3 is 12 residues long. CDR3 DNA sequence: TGTGCCAGCAGTAACGCCTACTATGGCTACACCTTC. This encodes CASSNAYYGYTF.

V is TRBV10-1 and J is TRBJ1-2; the match to TRBD1 covers 7 bases. J was trimmed by 3 bases and V by 2 bases; bases with no gene match: 12. The germline gives CDR1 WNHNN, CDR2 SYGVQD (reference sequence). The CDR3 loop spans 17 amino acids. Written as DNA, the CDR3 is TGCGCCAGCAGTGAGCCCCCCGACAGGGTTGGTGACTATGGCTACACCTTC. Its protein is CASSEPPDRVGDYGYTF.

The chain employs TRBV27 and TRBJ2-1; perhaps TRBD1 as D (6 bases). This CDR3 is built from 12 residues. CDR1 MNHEY and CDR2 SMNVEV come from the germline V gene (reference sequence). The germline V and J ends were trimmed by 2 bases and 8 bases, with 7 bases remaining between them. The CDR3 nucleotides are TGTGCCAGCAGTTTAGCAGGGGATGAGCAGTTCTTC. Residues: CASSLAGDEQFF.

The rearrangement uses TRBV21-1 and TRBJ1-6; no check of the table's D call, TRBD1, against the DNA was made. TRBV21-1 corresponds to a pseudogene. CDR3 length: 21 residues. In DNA, the CDR3 is TGTGCCAGCACCCGTTCGGGTCCGGGACAGGCGTCCCGCTCCTATAATTCACCCCTCCACTTT. Translated: CASTRSGPGQASRSYNSPLHF.

The rearrangement links TRBV27 to TRBJ2-1; 7 nucleotides agree with TRBD2. After removal of 1 base from V and 6 bases from J, the junction contained 6 bases not matched to a gene. There are 15 residues in the CDR3. CDR1 is MNHEY and CDR2 is SMNVEV in the germline V gene (reference sequence). The CDR3 reads CASSLWEGYPNEQFF. CDR3 nucleotides: TGTGCCAGCAGTTTATGGGAGGGATACCCCAATGAGCAGTTCTTC.

This clone was observed a handful of times. The chain recombines TRBV5-4 with TRBJ1-2, with TRBD1 identical over 7 bases. Trimming removed 4 bases from V and 4 bases from J; junction bases left unmatched: 10. Germline V gene sequence: CDR1 SGHNT, CDR2 YYREEE (reference sequence). The CDR3 has 15 amino acids. The CDR3 reads CASSPRTGRSYGYTF. In DNA, the CDR3 is TGTGCCAGCAGCCCCCGGACAGGTAGGAGCTATGGCTACACCTTC.

This clone has a handful of counts. The chain uses TRBV5-1 and TRBJ2-7, with D perhaps TRBD1 (5 bases). V shed 6 bases and J shed 3 bases, with 13 bases lying between them. In germline, CDR1 is SGHRS, CDR2 YFSETQ. This CDR3 has 13 amino acids. For the CDR3, the DNA is TGCGCCAGCACCGTTGACAGTTACTACGAGCAGTACTTC. Translation gives CASTVDSYYEQYF.

V is TRBV19 and J is TRBJ1-4, with no clear D. CDR1 is LNHDA and CDR2 is SQIVND in the germline V gene (reference sequence). Trimming took off 8 bases at V and 0 bases at J, with 10 bases between the two ends. There are 14 residues in the CDR3. The CDR3: CASRPRTTNEKLFF. In DNA form, the CDR3 reads TGTGCCAGTCGACCACGTACAACTAATGAAAAACTGTTTTTT.

This clone came up once. This rearrangement joins TRBV29-1 to TRBJ1-1; possible D gene TRBD1, 6 bases. This CDR3 spans 13 amino acids. The germline V and J ends were trimmed by 4 bases and 1 base, with 10 bases remaining between them. Germline CDR1 SQVTM, CDR2 ANQGSEA. The CDR3 nucleotides read TGCAGCGTTGGGGGGCGCGGGAACACTGAAGCTTTCTTT. As protein: CSVGGRGNTEAFF.

The chain combines TRBV18 with TRBJ2-7; D gene uncertain. From germline, CDR1 is KGHSH and CDR2 LQKENI. Deletions cut 3 bases from V and 5 bases from J, with 14 bases between. The CDR3 sequence is 14 residues long. CDR3 loop: CASSPQNKMDEQYF. In DNA, the CDR3 is TGTGCCAGCTCACCCCAGAATAAGATGGACGAGCAGTACTTC.

The CDR3 sequence is CASSQGTGVRSYEQYF. For the CDR3, the DNA is TGCGCCAGCAGCCAAGGTACGGGGGTACGTAGCTACGAGCAGTACTTC. The rearrangement joins TRBV4-1 to TRBJ2-7, with D possibly TRBD2 on 6 matching bases. CDR3 length equals 16 residues. Germline V gives CDR1 MGHRA, CDR2 YSYEKL. The V end lost 1 base, the J end lost 3 bases, and 16 bases lay between the germline ends.

The chain uses TRBV14 and TRBJ2-1, with a possible D match to TRBD1 (6 bases). Per the germline V gene, CDR1 is SGHDN and CDR2 is FVKESK. The CDR3 spans 15 residues. V lost 1 base, J lost 1 base, and 8 bases lay in between. The DNA for the CDR3 is TGTGCCAGCAGCCAAGGGACAGCTTCCTACAATGAGCAGTTCTTC. It yields the protein CASSQGTASYNEQFF.

The V and J genes are TRBV2 and TRBJ2-3; 7 positions agree with TRBD2. The CDR3 is 16 residues long. Germline CDR1 is SNHLY and CDR2 is FYNNEI. J gave up 4 bases and V 6 bases, and 13 bases lay outside the gene matches. CDR3 nucleotides: TGTGCCAGCAGCCCCGAGGGGCGGGGGAGGGCAGATACGCAGTATTTT. Amino acids: CASSPEGRGRADTQYF.

This chain connects TRBV6-4 to TRBJ2-2; 9 bases fit TRBD2. Germline CDR1 MRHNA, CDR2 SNTAGT. With V trimmed by 0 bases and J by 1 base, 0 bases remained unmatched. This CDR3 region has 16 residues. This CDR3 reads CASSDSAGGNTGELFF. CDR3 coding DNA: TGTGCCAGCAGTGACTCAGCGGGGGGGAACACCGGGGAGCTGTTTTTT.

This chain joins TRBV28 and TRBJ2-5; no definite D call. Germline-derived CDR1 and CDR2 are MDHEN and SYDVKM. The CDR3 is 13 amino acids. V dropped 6 bases and J dropped 2 bases, with 10 bases sitting between them. CDR3 sequence: CASRTTLQETQYF. CDR3 nucleotide sequence: TGTGCCAGCAGAACGACATTACAAGAGACCCAGTACTTC.

This clone appeared a few times. This chain's CDR3 is CASSWGQGAYEQYF. Here the CDR3 DNA reads TGCGCCAGCAGCTGGGGACAGGGGGCCTACGAGCAGTACTTC. J is TRBJ2-7 and V is TRBV5-1, with 11 nucleotides matching TRBD1. CDR1 and CDR2 (germline): SGHRS, YFSETQ. Trimming took 3 bases from V and 2 from J; bases not matched to a gene: 1. The CDR3 has 14 amino acids.

V is TRBV9 and J is TRBJ2-2; 12 positions agree with TRBD2. In germline, CDR1 is SGDLS, CDR2 YYNGEE. This CDR3 region has 16 residues. With 0 bases clipped from V and 4 bases from J, the junction kept 1 base outside the gene matches. The DNA of the CDR3 is TGTGCCAGCAGCGTAGCTAGCGGGAGGGCCACCGGGGAGCTGTTTTTT. The encoded protein is CASSVASGRATGELFF.

V is TRBV5-6 and J is TRBJ1-1; TRBD1 agrees at 7 bases. Germline V gene data show CDR1 as SGHDT and CDR2 as YYEEEE. There are 16 residues in the CDR3. V shed 3 bases, J shed 5 bases, and the junction held 13 bases outside the gene matches. The CDR3 DNA sequence: TGTGCCAGCAGCTGGATCGACAGGGCGACAGATACTGAAGCTTTCTTT. Translating gives CASSWIDRATDTEAFF.

The rearrangement links TRBV25-1 to TRBJ1-1, with D tentatively TRBD1 (6 bases). V was pared by 4 bases and J by 4 bases, with 19 bases between. The CDR3 loop spans 16 amino acids. The germline gives CDR1 MGHDK, CDR2 SYGVNS. CDR3 residues: CASSGLFRGPTTEAFF. The CDR3 DNA follows: TGTGCCAGCAGTGGATTATTCAGGGGACCTACCACTGAAGCTTTCTTT. Looking up the rest from reference TRBV25-1 and TRBJ1-1 gives the full variable domain: EADIYQTPRYLVIGTGKKITLECSQTMGHDKMYWYQQDPGMELHLIHYSYGVNSTEKGDLSSESTVSRIRTEHFPLTLESARPSHTSQYLCASSGLFRGPTTEAFFGQGTRLTVV.

In nucleotides, the CDR3 is TGTGCAAGTCGCTTAGCGGCACAGGGAAGGGCTTCACCCCTCCACTTT. It translates to CASRLAAQGRASPLHF. The gene calls are TRBV12-2 and TRBJ1-6; the D segment call TRBD1 is taken from the table without a DNA check. TRBV12-2 is a pseudogene segment. The CDR3 length is 16 residues.

The chain has TRBV29-1 and TRBJ2-1; 16 nucleotides match TRBD2. The CDR3 has 18 residues. The trim removed 3 bases at V and 8 bases at J, leaving 13 bases unmatched. Germline lookup yields CDR1 SQVTM and CDR2 ANQGSEA. For the CDR3, the DNA is TGCAGCGTTGACTACGGGACTAGCGGGAGGGCCATTTACGATGAGCAGTTCTTC. Translating gives CSVDYGTSGRAIYDEQFF.

This rearrangement joins TRBV21-1 to TRBJ2-3. TRBV21-1 is classified as a pseudogene. The CDR3 consists of 12 residues. CDR3 sequence (DNA): TGTGCCAGCAACCGCTGCACAGATACGCAGTATTTT. This codes for CASNRCTDTQYF.

The rearrangement links TRBV21-1 to TRBJ2-4. TRBV21-1 is designated a pseudogene. The CDR3 has 16 residues. This CDR3 reads CASSKEEGEAKNIQYF. The CDR3 nucleotides read TGTGCCAGCAGCAAAGAGGAAGGGGAGGCCAAAAACATTCAGTACTTC.

This clone was recorded a few times. The chain is built from TRBV6-6 and TRBJ1-2; D is ambiguous. Trimming removed 2 bases from V and 1 base from J, with 11 bases in between. This CDR3 has 15 amino acids. In germline, CDR1 is MNHNY, CDR2 SVGAGI (reference sequence). This CDR3 reads CASSYAAENNYGYTF. The DNA of the CDR3 is TGTGCCAGCAGTTACGCAGCAGAAAATAACTATGGCTACACCTTC.

Concerning this clone itself: The junction does not match germline at one end; this may be a read error. V usage is TRBV5-6 and J usage is TRBJ2-3, with 10 bases lining up with TRBD2. The CDR3 is made up of 15 amino acids. Germline CDR1 and CDR2: SGHDT and YYEEEE. CDR3 protein: CATSFTAGGEDTQYF. DNA for the CDR3: TGTGCCACCAGCTTCACAGCGGGGGGGGAAGATACGCAGTATTTT.